The clone carrying this T cell receptor (beta chain) came up many times. Its antigen is unidentified. Looked up from germline, CDR1 is SNHLY and CDR2 is FYNNEI. V was pared by 2 bases and J by 3 bases, with 14 bases between. The CDR3 is 16 residues long. Where libraries were unsorted, they were derived from 2 million PBMCs stored at -80 degrees C. Synthesis of cDNA was accomplished via 5'RACE employing 10-nucleotide random UMIs. TCRdb re-called the 5' RACE reads through MiXCR, storing one row per CDR3 protein. The table shows 20,000 to 25,000 distinct CDR3 sequences, with about 10% occurring only once. The data were obtained in a study of neurological immune-mediated disorders. Study-wide results and limits: HTLV-1-associated myelopathy had the most TCR clonal expansion, while multiple sclerosis had the least, a level that fell below healthy controls. CDR3 amino acid sequences of expanded clones were not shared across subjects, a result suggesting private repertoires in all groups.

The receptor was isolated from a woman in her sixties or seventies with HTLV-1-associated myelopathy (HAM/TSP). The specimen sequenced was PBMCs. The V call is TRBV2, the J call TRBJ2-1; D is unclear. In nucleotides, the CDR3 is TGTGCCAGCAGTGAATGGGTCAGAACCAACTACAATGAGCAGTTCTTC. Its translation: CASSEWVRTNYNEQFF.